This T cell receptor beta chain was captured in a study of blood T cell repertoires in COVID-19. Study information: Samples of COVID-19 (acute and convalescent) were obtained from the United States, Italy and Spain. Nucleic acid was either cDNA or gDNA, and it came from T cells, B-cell-depleted T cells, or PBMCs.

Germline lookup yields CDR1 KGHSH and CDR2 LQKENI. V was clipped by 2 bases and J by 3 bases; unmatched bases: 6. The CDR3 extends over 16 amino acids. As processed by the authors: Estimated nucleated cell counts came from reference gene primer amplification. Only in-frame clones appear in the TCRdb table, and some are missing; sequencing was by immunoSEQ multiplex PCR. The V and J calls and the clone size are those of that table, but D and trimming were determined from the DNA. The repertoire has around 100,000 clones, about 87% of them found once; the top ten carry 15% to 19%. The chain recombines TRBV18 with TRBJ1-3; 8 positions agree with TRBD1. The sequence was obtained from a human donor in a cohort sampled during active COVID-19. The sample was peripheral blood. CDR3 sequence: CASSPRQGALGNTIYF. As DNA, the CDR3 is TGTGCCAGCTCACCAAGGCAGGGGGCGCTTGGAAACACCATATATTTT.